This is a list of T cell receptor beta chains from one sample in a study of radiation and T cells in renal cell carcinoma. Some clones are missing from TCRdb's copy, which holds only in-frame ones; the method was immunoSEQ multiplex PCR. The top ten clones hold more than 5.5% of a sample with about 78,000 clones, roughly 87% of them seen once. The material was blood, obtained from a patient whose treatment included radiotherapy and nephrectomy. These receptors were taken from a woman aged 70-85 years with renal cell carcinoma. Each CDR3 is given with its conserved first and last residue. Each record gives: D gene, J gene, V gene, clone size, CDR3 DNA, CDR3 protein. D genes are given only for firm matches. The listing skips clone size in some rows; elsewhere it reads once, few, many or a size class.

D gene: -; J gene: TRBJ2-4; V gene: TRBV2; clone size: -; CDR3 DNA: TGTGCCAGCAGTGAATCAAGATTAAACATTCAGTACTTC; CDR3 protein: CASSESRLNIQYF
D gene: -; J gene: TRBJ2-7; V gene: TRBV4-2; clone size: -; CDR3 DNA: TGTGCCAGCAGCCAAGATCAAGCGAACCCCTACTACGAGCAGTACTTC; CDR3 protein: CASSQDQANPYYEQYF
D gene: -; J gene: TRBJ2-2; V gene: TRBV5-1; clone size: -; CDR3 DNA: TGCGCCAGCAGCTTGGCCAAAATGAACACCGGGGAGCTGTTTTTT; CDR3 protein: CASSLAKMNTGELFF
D gene: TRBD2; J gene: TRBJ2-3; V gene: TRBV9; clone size: -; CDR3 DNA: TGTGCCAGCAGCCCGGGGGGGGCAGATACGCAGTATTTT; CDR3 protein: CASSPGGADTQYF
D gene: -; J gene: TRBJ2-7; V gene: TRBV19; clone size: -; CDR3 DNA: TGTGCCAGTAGTGAAGGGAGCACGCCCTACGAGCAGTACTTC; CDR3 protein: CASSEGSTPYEQYF
D gene: TRBD1; J gene: TRBJ1-2; V gene: TRBV28; clone size: -; CDR3 DNA: TGTGCCAGCAGTTTAAAGCAGGGGGCCTATGGCTACACCTTC; CDR3 protein: CASSLKQGAYGYTF
D gene: -; J gene: TRBJ1-2; V gene: TRBV7-2; clone size: once; CDR3 DNA: TGTGCCAGCAGCTCCCATCGGAGAAACTATGGCTACACCTTC; CDR3 protein: CASSSHRRNYGYTF
D gene: -; J gene: TRBJ1-6; V gene: TRBV28; clone size: -; CDR3 DNA: TGTGCCAGCAGTTTAGTCGTGGCAGGGTCGAATTCACCCCTCCACTTT; CDR3 protein: CASSLVVAGSNSPLHF
D gene: TRBD1; J gene: TRBJ1-2; V gene: TRBV19; clone size: -; CDR3 DNA: TGTGCCAGTGCAAGGACAGGGGTTTTTAACTATGGCTACACCTTC; CDR3 protein: CASARTGVFNYGYTF
D gene: TRBD2; J gene: TRBJ2-1; V gene: TRBV19; clone size: -; CDR3 DNA: TGTGCCAGTAGTATTAGGACTAGCGGGGGCATTAATGAGCAGTTCTTC; CDR3 protein: CASSIRTSGGINEQFF
D gene: -; J gene: TRBJ2-5; V gene: TRBV13; clone size: once; CDR3 DNA: TGTGCCAGCAGCTTAAATCATCAAGAGACCCAGTACTTC; CDR3 protein: CASSLNHQETQYF
D gene: TRBD2; J gene: TRBJ2-7; V gene: TRBV9; clone size: -; CDR3 DNA: TGTGCCAGCAGCGTAGCCGGGACTACCGACTACGAGCAGTACTTC; CDR3 protein: CASSVAGTTDYEQYF
D gene: -; J gene: TRBJ2-1; V gene: TRBV2; clone size: -; CDR3 DNA: TGTGCCAGCAGTGAAGGTAGGCCGTCTTCCTACAATGAGCAGTTCTTC; CDR3 protein: CASSEGRPSSYNEQFF
D gene: TRBD2; J gene: TRBJ2-5; V gene: TRBV11-1; clone size: -; CDR3 DNA: TGTGCCAGCAGCTGGACTCTCGGGGGGATCGACGAGACCCAGTACTTC; CDR3 protein: CASSWTLGGIDETQYF
D gene: -; J gene: TRBJ1-5; V gene: TRBV15; clone size: -; CDR3 DNA: TGTGCCACCAGCAGTATACAGGATTCCCAGTCGCCCCAGCATTTT; CDR3 protein: CATSSIQDSQSPQHF